This T cell receptor (beta chain) was recorded in a study of blood T cell repertoires in COVID-19. Trimming cost V 1 base and J 2 bases, with 12 bases left between them. This CDR3 contains 16 residues. The germline V gene has CDR1 SGHVS and CDR2 FQNEAQ. In the original processing: Estimation of nucleated cell counts was performed using reference gene primer amplification. Libraries were prepared by immunoSEQ multiplex PCR; TCRdb keeps only in-frame clonotypes and omits some of them. V and J calls plus clone size are reproduced from that table; the DNA served to infer D and trimming. Of about 210,000 clones in the sample, under 95% were seen once.

The specimen sequenced was peripheral blood. The chain recombines TRBV7-8 with TRBJ2-1; a possible D gene is TRBD2 (7 bases). The receptor comes from a man aged 30 to 45 with acute or convalescent COVID-19. CDR3 in amino acids: CASSLGGGGPYNEQFF. For the CDR3, the DNA is TGTGCCAGCAGCTTAGGTGGGGGGGGCCCCTACAATGAGCAGTTCTTC. The whole variable domain, remainder taken from reference TRBV7-8 and TRBJ2-1, is GAGVSQSPRYKVAKRGQDVALRCDPISGHVSLFWYQQALGQGPEFLTYFQNEAQLDKSGLPSDRFFAERPEGSVSTLKIQRTQQEDSAVYLCASSLGGGGPYNEQFFGPGTRLTVL.